The following is a TCR beta chain sequence with its context. Antigen unknown. The record originates from a study of cytomegalovirus exposure and HLA in healthy donors. Overall study results and limits: A previous analysis found most TCR beta V segments productive roughly 87% or roughly 30% of the time.

Both 60 Vbeta primers and 13 Jbeta primers went into the PCR. TCRdb's table, derived via immunoSEQ multiplex PCR, lists solely in-frame clones and lacks some. The profile shows some 140,000 clones, 60% to 85% of them singletons. Germline values: CDR1 GTSNPN, CDR2 SVGIG (reference sequence). The trim removed 4 bases at V and 1 base at J, leaving 5 bases unmatched. This CDR3 region has 14 residues. This chain links TRBV30 with TRBJ2-5, with 8 bases identical to TRBD1. Sequencing input: PBMCs. The receptor was derived from a young woman in good health and CMV-seronegative. The CDR3 coding sequence is TGTGCCTGGACCCGGACAGGGACCCAAGAGACCCAGTACTTC. As protein: CAWTRTGTQETQYF.